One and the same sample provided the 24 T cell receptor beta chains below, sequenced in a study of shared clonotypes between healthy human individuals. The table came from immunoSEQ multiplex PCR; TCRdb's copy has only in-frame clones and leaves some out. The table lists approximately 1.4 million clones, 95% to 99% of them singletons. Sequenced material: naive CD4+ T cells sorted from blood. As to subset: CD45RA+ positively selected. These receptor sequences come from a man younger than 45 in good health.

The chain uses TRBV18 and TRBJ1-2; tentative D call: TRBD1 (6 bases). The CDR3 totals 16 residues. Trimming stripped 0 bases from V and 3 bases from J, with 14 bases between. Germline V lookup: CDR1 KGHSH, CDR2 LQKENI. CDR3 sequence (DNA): TGTGCCAGCTCACCACCTTCCGGACAGTACTACTATGGCTACACCTTC. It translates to CASSPPSGQYYYGYTF.

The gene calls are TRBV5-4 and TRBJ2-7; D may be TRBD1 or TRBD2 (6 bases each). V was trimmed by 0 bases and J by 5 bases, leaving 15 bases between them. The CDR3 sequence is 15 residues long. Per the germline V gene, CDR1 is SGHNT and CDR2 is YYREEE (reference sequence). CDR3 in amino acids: CASSLAPWGAHEQYF. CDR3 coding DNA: TGTGCCAGCAGCTTGGCCCCTTGGGGGGCCCACGAGCAGTACTTC.

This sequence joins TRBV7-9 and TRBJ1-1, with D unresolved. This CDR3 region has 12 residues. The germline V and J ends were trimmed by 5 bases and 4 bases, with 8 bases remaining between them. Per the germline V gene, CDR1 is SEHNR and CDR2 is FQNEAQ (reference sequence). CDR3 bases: TGTGCCAGCAGCCCTTCAACCACTGAAGCTTTCTTT. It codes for CASSPSTTEAFF.

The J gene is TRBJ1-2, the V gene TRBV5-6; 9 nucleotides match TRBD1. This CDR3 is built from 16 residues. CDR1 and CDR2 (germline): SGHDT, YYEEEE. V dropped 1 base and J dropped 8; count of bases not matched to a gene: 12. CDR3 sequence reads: CASSLRGTGSARGYTF. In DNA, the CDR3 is TGTGCCAGCAGCTTGAGAGGGACAGGGTCGGCTAGAGGCTACACCTTC.

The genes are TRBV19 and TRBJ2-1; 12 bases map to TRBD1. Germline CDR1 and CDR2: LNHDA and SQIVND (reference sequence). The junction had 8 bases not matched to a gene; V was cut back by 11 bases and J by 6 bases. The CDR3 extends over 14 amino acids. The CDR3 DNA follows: TGTGCCTGCAGGGGGACAGGGGGCCCCAATGAGCAGTTCTTC. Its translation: CACRGTGGPNEQFF.

The CDR3 loop reads CASSVAPHRVSGANVLTF. Here the CDR3 DNA reads TGTGCCAGCAGCGTAGCTCCCCACCGGGTATCTGGGGCCAACGTCCTGACTTTC. The rearrangement links TRBV9 to TRBJ2-6; D unresolved. V shed 0 bases and J shed 1 base, with 14 bases lying between them. The V gene's germline CDR1 is SGDLS and CDR2 YYNGEE. There are 18 residues in the CDR3.

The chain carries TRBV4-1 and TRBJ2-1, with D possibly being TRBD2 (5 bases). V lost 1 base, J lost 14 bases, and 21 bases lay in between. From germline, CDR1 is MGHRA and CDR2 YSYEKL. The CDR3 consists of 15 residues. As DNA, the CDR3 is TGCGCCAGCAGCCAAGCGGGATTGAGGGTCCACCGGGAGTTCTTC. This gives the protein CASSQAGLRVHREFF.

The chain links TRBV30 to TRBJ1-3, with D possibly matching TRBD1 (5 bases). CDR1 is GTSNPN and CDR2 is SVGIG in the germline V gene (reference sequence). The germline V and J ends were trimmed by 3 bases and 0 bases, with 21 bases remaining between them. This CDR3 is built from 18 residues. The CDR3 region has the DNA TGTGCCTGGAGAAACCTCGGTGGAAGGGGAAACTCTGGAAACACCATATATTTT. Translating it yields CAWRNLGGRGNSGNTIYF.

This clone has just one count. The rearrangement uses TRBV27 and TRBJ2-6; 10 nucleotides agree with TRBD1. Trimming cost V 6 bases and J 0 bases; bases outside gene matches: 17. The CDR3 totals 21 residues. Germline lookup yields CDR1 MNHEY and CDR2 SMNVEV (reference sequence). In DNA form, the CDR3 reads TGTGCCAGCAGGGCAGCGGACAGGGGGTTTTCTCTACTCTCTGGGGCCAACGTCCTGACTTTC. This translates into CASRAADRGFSLLSGANVLTF. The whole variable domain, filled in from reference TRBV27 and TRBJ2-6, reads EAQVTQNPRYLITVTGKKLTVTCSQNMNHEYMSWYRQDPGLGLRQIYYSMNVEVTDKGDVPEGYKVSRKEKRNFPLILESPSPNQTSLYFCASRAADRGFSLLSGANVLTFGAGSRLTVL.

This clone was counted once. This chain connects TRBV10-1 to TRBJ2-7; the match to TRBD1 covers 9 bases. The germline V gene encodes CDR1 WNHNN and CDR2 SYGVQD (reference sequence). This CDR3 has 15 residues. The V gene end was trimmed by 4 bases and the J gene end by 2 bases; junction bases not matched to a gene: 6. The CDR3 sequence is CASSGGTGTTYEQYF. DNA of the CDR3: TGCGCCAGCAGTGGGGGGACAGGGACAACCTACGAGCAGTACTTC.

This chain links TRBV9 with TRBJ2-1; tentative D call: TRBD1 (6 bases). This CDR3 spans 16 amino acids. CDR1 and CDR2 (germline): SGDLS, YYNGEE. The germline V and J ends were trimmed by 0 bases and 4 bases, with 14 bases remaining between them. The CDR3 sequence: CASSVAGRGSYNEQFF. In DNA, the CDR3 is TGTGCCAGCAGCGTAGCTGGCAGGGGAAGTTACAATGAGCAGTTCTTC.

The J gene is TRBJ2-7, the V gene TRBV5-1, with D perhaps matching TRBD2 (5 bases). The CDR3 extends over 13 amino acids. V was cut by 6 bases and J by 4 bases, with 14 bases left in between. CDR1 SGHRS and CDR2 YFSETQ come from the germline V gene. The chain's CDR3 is CASKREPSYEQYF. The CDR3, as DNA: TGCGCCAGCAAGAGGGAACCCTCGTACGAGCAGTACTTC.

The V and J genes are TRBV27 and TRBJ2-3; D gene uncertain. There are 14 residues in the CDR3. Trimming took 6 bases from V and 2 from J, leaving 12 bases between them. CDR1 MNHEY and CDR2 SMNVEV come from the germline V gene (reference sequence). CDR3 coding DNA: TGTGCCAGCAGCGTCCGAGGCGTCACAGATACGCAGTATTTT. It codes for CASSVRGVTDTQYF.

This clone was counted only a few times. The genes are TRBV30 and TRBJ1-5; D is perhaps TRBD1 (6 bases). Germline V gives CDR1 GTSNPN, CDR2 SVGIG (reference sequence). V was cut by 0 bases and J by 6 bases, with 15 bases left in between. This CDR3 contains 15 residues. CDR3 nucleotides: TGTGCCTGGAGTGTACGGGGGGCGCGTAGTCAGCCCCAGCATTTT. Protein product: CAWSVRGARSQPQHF.

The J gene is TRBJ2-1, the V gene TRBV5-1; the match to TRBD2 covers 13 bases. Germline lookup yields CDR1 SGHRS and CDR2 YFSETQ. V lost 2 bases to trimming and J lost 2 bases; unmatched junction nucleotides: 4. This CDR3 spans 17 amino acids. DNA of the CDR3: TGCGCCAGCAGCTTAATAGGGACTAGCGGGGCCTACAATGAGCAGTTCTTC. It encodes CASSLIGTSGAYNEQFF.

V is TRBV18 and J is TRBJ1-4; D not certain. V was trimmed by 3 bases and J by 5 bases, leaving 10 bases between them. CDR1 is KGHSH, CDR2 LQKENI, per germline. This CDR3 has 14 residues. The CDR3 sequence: CASSPKAGNEKLFF. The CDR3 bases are TGTGCCAGCTCACCCAAGGCTGGAAATGAAAAACTGTTTTTT. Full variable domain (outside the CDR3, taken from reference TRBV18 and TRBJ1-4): NAGVMQNPRHLVRRRGQEARLRCSPMKGHSHVYWYRQLPEEGLKFMVYLQKENIIDESGMPKERFSAEFPKEGPSILRIQQVVRGDSAAYFCASSPKAGNEKLFFGSGTQLSVL.

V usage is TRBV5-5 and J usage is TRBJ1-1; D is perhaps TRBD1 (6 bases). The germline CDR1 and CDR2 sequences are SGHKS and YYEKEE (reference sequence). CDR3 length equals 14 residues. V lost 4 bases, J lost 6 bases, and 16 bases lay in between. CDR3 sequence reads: CASSATTGYPEAFF. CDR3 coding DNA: TGTGCCAGCAGCGCGACCACAGGGTATCCTGAAGCTTTCTTT.

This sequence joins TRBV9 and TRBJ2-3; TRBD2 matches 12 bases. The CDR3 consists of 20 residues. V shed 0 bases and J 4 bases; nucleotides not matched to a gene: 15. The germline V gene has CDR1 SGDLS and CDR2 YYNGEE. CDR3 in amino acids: CASSVASIGRLAGAADTQYF. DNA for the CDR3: TGTGCCAGCAGCGTAGCTTCTATTGGGAGACTAGCGGGAGCAGCAGATACGCAGTATTTT.

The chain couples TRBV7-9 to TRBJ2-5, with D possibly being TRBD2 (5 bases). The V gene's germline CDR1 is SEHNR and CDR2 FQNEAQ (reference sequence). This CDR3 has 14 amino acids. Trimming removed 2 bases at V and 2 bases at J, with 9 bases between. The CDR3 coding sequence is TGTGCCAGCAGCTTATTGGACTGGCAAGAGACCCAGTACTTC. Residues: CASSLLDWQETQYF.

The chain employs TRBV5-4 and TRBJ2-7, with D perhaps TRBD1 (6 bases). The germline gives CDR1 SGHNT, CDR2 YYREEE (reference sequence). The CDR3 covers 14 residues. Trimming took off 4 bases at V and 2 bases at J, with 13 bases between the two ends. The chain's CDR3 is CASSTERQAYEQYF. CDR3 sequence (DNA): TGTGCCAGCAGCACGGAACGACAGGCCTACGAGCAGTACTTC.

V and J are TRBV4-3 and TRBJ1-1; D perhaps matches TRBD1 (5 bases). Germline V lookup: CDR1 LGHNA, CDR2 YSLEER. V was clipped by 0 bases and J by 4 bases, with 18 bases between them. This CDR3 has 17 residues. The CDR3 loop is CASSQELGRGDGTEAFF. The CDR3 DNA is TGCGCCAGCAGCCAAGAGCTAGGGAGAGGGGACGGCACTGAAGCTTTCTTT.

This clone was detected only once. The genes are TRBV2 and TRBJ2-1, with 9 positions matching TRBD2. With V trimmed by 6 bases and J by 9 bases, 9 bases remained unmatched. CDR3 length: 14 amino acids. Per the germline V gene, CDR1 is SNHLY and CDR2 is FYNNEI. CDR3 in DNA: TGTGCCAGCAGAAATAGCGGGAGTAGGGTTGAGCAGTTCTTC. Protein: CASRNSGSRVEQFF.

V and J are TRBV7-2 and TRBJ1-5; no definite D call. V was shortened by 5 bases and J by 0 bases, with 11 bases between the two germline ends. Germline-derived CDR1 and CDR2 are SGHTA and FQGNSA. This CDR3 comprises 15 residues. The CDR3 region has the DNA TGTGCCAGCAGCCCCGCCGCGAATAGCAATCAGCCCCAGCATTTT. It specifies CASSPAANSNQPQHF.

The CDR3 reads CASSRGLAGAPYEQYF. In DNA, the CDR3 is TGTGCCAGCAGCAGGGGACTAGCGGGAGCCCCCTACGAGCAGTACTTC. The chain is built from TRBV7-2 and TRBJ2-7; TRBD2 matches at 14 bases. The V and J ends lost 5 bases and 2 bases, in that order; junction bases with no gene match: 5. Per germline, CDR1 SGHTA and CDR2 FQGNSA. The CDR3 has 16 amino acids.